This T cell receptor (beta chain) originates from a study of T cell responses to AZD1222 COVID-19 vaccine. Study conclusions and caveats: The donor group comprised mostly white British people and more females; the analysis possibly underestimated clonal diversity.

On this clone: Its antigen is currently unknown.

The table came from immunoSEQ multiplex PCR; TCRdb's copy has only in-frame clones and leaves some out. This table holds roughly 100,000 clones, just under 95% found once. V lost 0 bases and J 5 bases, leaving 4 bases between the germline ends. CDR1 and CDR2 (germline): KGHSH, LQKENI. The CDR3 is 12 residues long. This rearrangement joins TRBV18 to TRBJ2-5; D is unresolved. The sequenced sample was peripheral blood, obtained on day 0 of AZD1222 vaccination. The TCR originated in an adult in good health. CDR3 bases: TGTGCCAGCTCACCACCCTCCGAGACCCAGTACTTC. It encodes CASSPPSETQYF.